The source of this TCR beta chain is a study of cytomegalovirus exposure and HLA in healthy donors. Study-wide findings and caveats: For presence/absence analyses, sequencing depth was assumed to be roughly uniform across donors. According to an earlier analysis, most TCR beta V segments yielded productive rearrangements about 87% or about 30% of the time. Per published reports, the classifier diagnosed cytomegalovirus status with high specificity and sensitivity.

13 Jbeta primers and 60 Vbeta primers were used for the PCR. Original handling: There were tens of millions of unique TCR beta chains by a later count, and some 10 million of them were shared. Clones were read by immunoSEQ multiplex PCR, and TCRdb kept only the in-frame ones, dropping some. V, J and clone size derive from that table, while D and trimming were established from the DNA sequence. The sample yields 150,000 to 200,000 clones, roughly 9.5% seen once. With respect to this clone: Its antigen is undetermined.

The V gene lost 6 bases and the J gene lost 7 bases, with 19 bases spanning the gap. The CDR3 is 15 residues long. Germline-derived CDR1 and CDR2 are LNHDA and SQIVND (reference sequence). This sequence originates from a young woman in good health and CMV-seropositive. V gene TRBV19 combines with J gene TRBJ1-5; D is possibly TRBD1 (6 bases). Sequencing was done on a sample of PBMCs. This CDR3 is CASSLRQDSRQPQHF. CDR3 sequence (DNA): TGTGCCAGTAGCCTGAGACAGGATTCGCGACAGCCCCAGCATTTT.